This T cell receptor (beta chain) is drawn from a study of blood T cell repertoires in COVID-19. Across the study: The study drew acute and convalescent COVID-19 samples from the United States, Italy and Spain. T cells, B-cell-depleted T cells, or PBMCs provided the cDNA or gDNA that served as material.

Germline trimming cut 3 bases from V and 9 bases from J; bases unmatched to any gene: 5. The CDR3 sequence is 13 residues long. Per germline, CDR1 SGHTS and CDR2 YDEGEE. Original processing methods: Amplification with reference gene primers provided the estimates of nucleated cell counts. Using immunoSEQ multiplex PCR, the repertoire was profiled, and TCRdb retains in-frame clones only, with some absent. D and trimming were read from the DNA, whereas the V and J calls and clone size are those reported in that table. The sample lists just under 55,000 clones, around four fifths seen once, with roughly 2% in the top ten.

The source of this sequence is a woman in her sixties with acute or convalescent COVID-19. The genes are TRBV5-8 and TRBJ2-1; 8 bases align to TRBD2. Sequences were obtained from peripheral blood. The CDR3 reads CASSYYGGGEQFF. For the CDR3, the DNA is TGTGCCAGCAGCTACTACGGGGGGGGTGAGCAGTTCTTC.